One sample yielded the 20 T cell receptor beta chains listed below, sequenced in a study of blood T cell repertoires in COVID-19. Clones were sequenced by immunoSEQ multiplex PCR, and TCRdb holds only the in-frame ones, with some missing. Counted here are 200,000 to 250,000 clones, roughly 84% occurring once; the ten biggest clones make up over 15%. Specimen: peripheral blood. All receptors come from a man over 45 with COVID-19, enrolled during active disease.

The rearrangement joins TRBV6-6 to TRBJ1-6, with unresolved D. Trimming pared 2 bases from V and 8 bases from J, leaving 13 bases between. Germline CDR1 is MNHNY and CDR2 is SVGAGI (reference sequence). This CDR3 contains 15 residues. The CDR3 here is CASSYGGPMDSPLHF. DNA of the CDR3: TGTGCCAGCAGTTACGGAGGGCCCATGGATTCACCCCTCCACTTT.

The chain joins TRBV6-5 to TRBJ1-5; possibly TRBD1 for D (6 bases). V was cut by 5 bases and J by 4 bases, with 15 bases left in between. CDR1 and CDR2 (germline): MNHEY, SVGAGI. The CDR3 is 15 residues long. CDR3 amino acids: CASSKTRDKNQPQHF. CDR3 DNA: TGTGCCAGCAGTAAAACCCGGGACAAGAATCAGCCCCAGCATTTT.

The genes are TRBV11-3 and TRBJ2-5; 10 nucleotides line up with TRBD2. The germline V gene has CDR1 SGHNT and CDR2 YENEEA. The CDR3 totals 16 residues. V lost 10 bases to trimming and J lost 4 bases; unmatched junction nucleotides: 15. CDR3 bases: TGTGCCACTCATAGCGGGAGGCCCTCTCGGGTAGAGACCCAGTACTTC. It encodes CATHSGRPSRVETQYF.

This sequence joins TRBV6-2 or TRBV6-3 and TRBJ2-1; the D gene is possibly TRBD2 (6 bases). V was shortened by 0 bases and J by 15 bases, with 15 bases between the two germline ends. CDR3 length: 13 residues. CDR1 is MNHEY and CDR2 is SVGEGT in the germline V gene. The DNA for the CDR3 is TGTGCCAGCAGTTACTCGAAAGGCTCCGGGGGGTTCTTC. This codes for CASSYSKGSGGFF.

This clone was seen a single time. The chain couples TRBV30 to TRBJ2-3; no firm D call. Germline V gives CDR1 GTSNPN, CDR2 SVGIG (reference sequence). CDR3 length: 14 amino acids. The germline V and J ends were trimmed by 3 bases and 0 bases, with 10 bases remaining between them. CDR3 protein: CAWRLAESTDTQYF. The CDR3 DNA sequence: TGTGCCTGGAGATTAGCTGAAAGCACAGATACGCAGTATTTT.

The genes are TRBV28 and TRBJ2-7, with TRBD1 identical over 9 bases. The trim removed 5 bases at V and 2 bases at J, leaving 10 bases unmatched. CDR1 MDHEN and CDR2 SYDVKM come from the germline V gene. The CDR3 spans 16 residues. DNA for the CDR3: TGTGCCAGCAGTCGCCCGGGGGGACAGGGAACCTACGAGCAGTACTTC. As protein: CASSRPGGQGTYEQYF.

This rearrangement joins TRBV30 to TRBJ2-7, with 10 bases lining up with TRBD1. V was pared by 0 bases and J by 2 bases, with 16 bases of the junction left unmatched. Germline V gene data show CDR1 as GTSNPN and CDR2 as SVGIG (reference sequence). The CDR3 length is 19 residues. CDR3 sequence reads: CAWSVRGQGLRDWTYEQYF. The CDR3 coding sequence is TGTGCCTGGAGTGTACGGGGACAGGGGTTGAGGGATTGGACCTACGAGCAGTACTTC.

The genes are TRBV3-1 (or the pseudogene TRBV3-2) and TRBJ1-3; D not certain. The germline V and J ends were trimmed by 4 bases and 9 bases, with 13 bases remaining between them. CDR3 length: 13 amino acids. Germline CDR1 is LGHDT and CDR2 is YNNKEL (reference sequence). The CDR3 loop reads CASSPPGITTIYF. CDR3 nucleotides: TGTGCCAGCAGCCCTCCCGGTATTACCACCATATATTTT.

The J gene is TRBJ1-4, the V gene TRBV14, with a weak D call TRBD1 (6 bases). The germline V and J ends were trimmed by 0 bases and 4 bases, with 18 bases remaining between them. Germline V gives CDR1 SGHDN, CDR2 FVKESK. This CDR3 has 18 amino acids. CDR3 sequence: CASSQDRFPGQRNEKLFF. The CDR3 bases are TGTGCCAGCAGCCAAGATAGGTTTCCGGGACAACGTAATGAAAAACTGTTTTTT.

The chain couples TRBV6-5 to TRBJ2-7; the D is unclear. The V gene lost 2 bases and the J gene lost 3 bases, with 8 bases spanning the gap. This CDR3 is 13 amino acids long. Germline lookup yields CDR1 MNHEY and CDR2 SVGAGI. The CDR3 sequence is CASSYDINYEQYF. The CDR3 DNA is TGTGCCAGCAGTTACGACATAAACTACGAGCAGTACTTC.

The chain carries TRBV11-2 and TRBJ2-7; 11 nucleotides line up with TRBD2. The V segment lost 4 bases and the J segment 0 bases; nucleotides outside the gene matches: 5. The CDR3 runs to 16 residues. The V gene's germline CDR1 is SGHAT and CDR2 FQNNGV. CDR3 nucleotides: TGTGCCAGCAGCTCCCTTAGCGGGAGGGACTCCTACGAGCAGTACTTC. It translates to CASSSLSGRDSYEQYF.

CDR3 DNA sequence: TGTGCCAGCAGCGTTCATCCAACGGGGAACGACGAGCAGTACTTC. Its protein is CASSVHPTGNDEQYF. V gene TRBV7-3 combines with J gene TRBJ2-7; maybe TRBD2 (5 bases). From germline, CDR1 is SGHTA and CDR2 FQGTGA. The CDR3 contains 15 residues. The V end was cut by 5 bases, the J end by 5 bases, with 19 bases between.

The rearrangement uses TRBV5-4 and TRBJ1-2, with D unclear. The CDR3 length is 14 residues. The V gene's germline CDR1 is SGHNT and CDR2 YYREEE (reference sequence). The V end was cut by 4 bases, the J end by 4 bases, with 14 bases between. CDR3 sequence reads: CASSQTGAVYGYTF. In DNA form, the CDR3 reads TGTGCCAGCAGCCAAACGGGAGCAGTCTATGGCTACACCTTC.

V and J are TRBV23-1 and TRBJ1-6, with TRBD1 identical over 7 bases. Being an ORF, TRBV23-1 has a function that is uncertain. CDR3 size: 18 residues. Trimming cost V 3 bases and J 8 bases; bases outside gene matches: 16. The CDR3 reads CASSHSHSRDRQDSPLHF. CDR3 coding DNA: TGCGCCAGCAGTCACAGCCATTCCCGGGACAGACAGGATTCACCCCTCCACTTT.

The chain is built from TRBV24-1 and TRBJ2-2; 8 positions match TRBD2. The CDR3 runs to 15 residues. V trimming: 3 bases; J trimming: 4 bases; junction bases outside the gene matches: 3. Germline V gene data show CDR1 as KGHDR and CDR2 as SFDVKD. The DNA for the CDR3 is TGTGCCACCAGTGATGCCCGGGGGGGCACCGGGGAGCTGTTTTTT. Encoded protein: CATSDARGGTGELFF.

The rearrangement uses TRBV6-6 and TRBJ2-7; TRBD1 might be the D (5 bases). Germline V gene sequence: CDR1 MNHNY, CDR2 SVGAGI (reference sequence). CDR3 length: 15 residues. Trimming removed 0 bases from V and 2 bases from J, with 11 bases in between. CDR3 residues: CASSYSNDSPYEQYF. The CDR3, as DNA: TGTGCCAGCAGTTACTCGAACGACAGCCCCTACGAGCAGTACTTC.

The rearrangement joins TRBV5-1 to TRBJ2-1; tentative D call: TRBD2 (6 bases). V lost 2 bases to trimming and J lost 4 bases, with 7 bases between them. Per germline, CDR1 SGHRS and CDR2 YFSETQ. This CDR3 region has 13 residues. The CDR3 nucleotides read TGCGCCAGCAGCTTAGGGACTTACAATGAGCAGTTCTTC. It specifies CASSLGTYNEQFF.

CDR3 sequence: CASSIGGGTGQETQYF. The CDR3 DNA follows: TGTGCCAGTAGTATAGGGGGCGGGACAGGGCAGGAGACCCAGTACTTC. The J gene is TRBJ2-5, the V gene TRBV19; 9 nucleotides match TRBD1. Unmatched junction bases numbered 8, after V lost 1 base and J lost 5 bases. CDR3 length equals 16 residues. Germline-derived CDR1 and CDR2 are LNHDA and SQIVND (reference sequence).

This clone was seen a few times. Different DNA sequences within this sample yield the same CDR3. The V call is TRBV20-1, the J call TRBJ2-7; 15 nucleotides line up with TRBD2. This CDR3 is 17 amino acids long. From germline, CDR1 is DFQATT and CDR2 SNEGSKA (reference sequence). V lost 5 bases, J lost 3 bases, and 11 bases stayed unmatched. The CDR3 coding sequence is TGCAGTGCTGGTGGACTAGCGGGAGGGCCGGACTTCTACGAGCAGTACTTC. This sequence encodes CSAGGLAGGPDFYEQYF.

The chain recombines TRBV27 with TRBJ1-2; the D gene is possibly TRBD1 (5 bases). Germline V gene data show CDR1 as MNHEY and CDR2 as SMNVEV (reference sequence). The V and J ends lost 7 bases and 5 bases respectively, with 29 bases between them. This CDR3 region has 18 residues. CDR3 in amino acids: CASTPFGGNEPRSYGYTF. The CDR3 DNA reads TGTGCCAGCACCCCCTTCGGGGGGAACGAACCCAGGTCTTATGGCTACACCTTC.